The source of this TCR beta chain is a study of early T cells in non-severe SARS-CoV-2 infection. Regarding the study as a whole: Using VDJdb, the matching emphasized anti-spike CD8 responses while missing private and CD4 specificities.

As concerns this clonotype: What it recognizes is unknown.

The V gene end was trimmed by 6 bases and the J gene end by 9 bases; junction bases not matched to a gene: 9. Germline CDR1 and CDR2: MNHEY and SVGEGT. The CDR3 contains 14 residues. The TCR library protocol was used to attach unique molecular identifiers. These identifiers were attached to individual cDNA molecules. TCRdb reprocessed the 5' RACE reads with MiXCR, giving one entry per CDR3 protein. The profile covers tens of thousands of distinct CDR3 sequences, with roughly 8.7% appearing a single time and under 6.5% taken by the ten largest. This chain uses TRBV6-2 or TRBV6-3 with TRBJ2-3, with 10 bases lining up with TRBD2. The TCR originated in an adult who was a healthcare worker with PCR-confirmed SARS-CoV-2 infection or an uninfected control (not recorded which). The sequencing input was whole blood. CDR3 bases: TGTGCCAGCAGCTCGGGCGCGACTAGCGGGACGCAGTATTTT. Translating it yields CASSSGATSGTQYF.